Shown below are 31 T cell receptor beta chains from a single sample sequenced in a study of shared clonotypes between healthy human individuals. Assay used: immunoSEQ multiplex PCR; TCRdb lists only in-frame clones, some missing. The sample has about 2 million clones, approximately 94% seen once. CD45RO-negative cells were positively selected for CCR7, leaving out terminally differentiated effector memory CD45RA+ cells. Sequencing input: naive CD8+ T cells sorted from blood. These TCRs come from a young man in good health.

The CDR3 loop reads CASSLDALVGGTYNEQFF. CDR3 in DNA: TGTGCCAGCAGCTTGGACGCCCTGGTAGGGGGAACCTACAATGAGCAGTTCTTC. The chain joins TRBV5-6 to TRBJ2-1; D is possibly TRBD1 (6 bases). V was trimmed by 0 bases and J by 2 bases, leaving 18 bases between them. From germline, CDR1 is SGHDT and CDR2 YYEEEE. The CDR3 spans 18 residues.

About this clone: The same CDR3 arises from other DNA sequences in this sample as well. The V and J genes are TRBV7-9 and TRBJ2-3; 7 bases align to TRBD1. V shed 5 bases, J shed 0 bases, and the junction held 8 bases outside the gene matches. The CDR3 loop spans 16 amino acids. Germline values: CDR1 SEHNR, CDR2 FQNEAQ (reference sequence). CDR3 nucleotide sequence: TGTGCCAGCAGCCTAGGCACAGGGGCTAGCACAGATACGCAGTATTTT. Residues: CASSLGTGASTDTQYF.

This chain links TRBV11-2 with TRBJ2-7; perhaps TRBD2 as D (6 bases). V lost 5 bases and J lost 4, with 15 bases in between. This CDR3 spans 14 amino acids. The germline V gene has CDR1 SGHAT and CDR2 FQNNGV. The CDR3 loop is CASSIGGAGYEQYF. The CDR3 region has the DNA TGTGCCAGCAGCATAGGAGGGGCGGGGTACGAGCAGTACTTC. Combining the CDR3 with reference TRBV11-2 and TRBJ2-7 gives the whole variable domain EAGVAQSPRYKIIEKRQSVAFWCNPISGHATLYWYQQILGQGPKLLIQFQNNGVVDDSQLPKDRFSAERLKGVDSTLKIQPAKLEDSAVYLCASSIGGAGYEQYFGPGTRLTVT.

As to this clone: Additional DNA sequences in this sample encode the identical CDR3. The chain carries TRBV5-6 and TRBJ2-1; D is undetermined. Germline CDR1 reads SGHDT; CDR2 reads YYEEEE. The CDR3 runs 12 residues. V was pared by 2 bases and J by 7 bases, with 7 bases between. DNA for the CDR3: TGTGCCAGCAGCTTACTTGATAATGAGCAGTTCTTC. Its protein product is CASSLLDNEQFF.

V is TRBV14 and J is TRBJ1-2, with D possibly matching TRBD1 (6 bases). CDR1 SGHDN and CDR2 FVKESK come from the germline V gene. This CDR3 comprises 13 residues. The V end lost 4 bases, the J end lost 2 bases, and 8 bases lay between the germline ends. CDR3 coding DNA: TGTGCCAGCAGCCTCGGACAGAACTATGGCTACACCTTC. As protein: CASSLGQNYGYTF.

Comment on this clone: Mismatch with germline at one junction end may stem from a read error. The V call is TRBV13, the J call TRBJ2-3; possible D gene TRBD2, 7 bases. There are 17 residues in the CDR3. CDR1 PRHDT and CDR2 FYEKMQ come from the germline V gene (reference sequence). As DNA, the CDR3 is TGTGCCAGCAGCCTAGGGGGAGGCGGGGGCCTCACAGATACGCAGTATTTT. It is translated as CASSLGGGGGLTDTQYF.

The chain carries TRBV4-1 and TRBJ2-1; possible D gene TRBD2, 5 bases. Germline assignment: CDR1 MGHRA and CDR2 YSYEKL. V was pared by 0 bases and J by 2 bases, with 11 bases between. This CDR3 spans 16 amino acids. The CDR3 nucleotides read TGCGCCAGCAGCCAAGAGATAGCGTCTACCTACAATGAGCAGTTCTTC. Translated, it gives CASSQEIASTYNEQFF.

Note on this clone: Within the sample, other DNA sequences also encode this same CDR3. V gene TRBV9 combines with J gene TRBJ1-1; D is uncertain. Trimming took 2 bases from V and 1 from J, leaving 6 bases between them. Germline V gene sequence: CDR1 SGDLS, CDR2 YYNGEE. There are 13 residues in the CDR3. For the CDR3, the DNA is TGTGCCAGCAGCGTGACTGAGAACACTGAAGCTTTCTTT. It specifies CASSVTENTEAFF.

The chain has TRBV10-1 and TRBJ2-3, with D possibly matching TRBD1 (5 bases). With 3 bases removed from V and 4 bases from J, the gap between germline ends came to 5 bases. The CDR3 has 12 amino acids. Germline CDR1 WNHNN, CDR2 SYGVQD (reference sequence). CDR3 in amino acids: CASSEGADTQYF. The CDR3 coding sequence is TGCGCCAGCAGTGAAGGGGCAGATACGCAGTATTTT.

The V gene is TRBV9, the J gene TRBJ2-7, with 10 bases fitting TRBD1. Trimming at V came to 3 bases and at J to 3 bases, leaving 6 bases not matched to a gene. CDR1 is SGDLS, CDR2 YYNGEE, per germline. The CDR3 is made up of 15 amino acids. The CDR3 loop is CASSASGQGSYEQYF. The CDR3 region has the DNA TGTGCCAGCAGCGCCTCGGGACAGGGGAGCTACGAGCAGTACTTC.

A note on this clone: Within the sample, other DNA sequences also encode this same CDR3. J is TRBJ1-1 and V is TRBV27; D possibly corresponds to TRBD1 (5 bases). Trimming took 5 bases from V and 1 from J, leaving 11 bases between them. This CDR3 has 14 residues. Germline CDR1 is MNHEY and CDR2 is SMNVEV (reference sequence). The CDR3 DNA reads TGTGCCAGCAGTCTCCAGGGTGCGAACACTGAAGCTTTCTTT. It translates to CASSLQGANTEAFF.

V and J are TRBV30 and TRBJ2-7; 9 bases fit TRBD1. The CDR3 consists of 15 residues. The junction had 11 bases not matched to a gene; V was cut back by 8 bases and J by 0 bases. Per germline, CDR1 GTSNPN and CDR2 SVGIG (reference sequence). DNA for the CDR3: TGTGCCGGGCCCCCCGGACAGGGGATCTCCTACGAGCAGTACTTC. Residues: CAGPPGQGISYEQYF.

This rearrangement joins TRBV7-6 to TRBJ2-7; D gene ambiguous. Germline V gene data show CDR1 as SGHVS and CDR2 as FNYEAQ. The CDR3 runs to 13 residues. V lost 1 base, J lost 3 bases, and 7 bases lay in between. CDR3 protein: CASSLELGYEQYF. In DNA form, the CDR3 reads TGTGCCAGCAGCTTAGAGTTGGGCTACGAGCAGTACTTC.

The rearrangement joins TRBV19 to TRBJ2-7; D is ambiguous. Germline assignment: CDR1 LNHDA and CDR2 SQIVND (reference sequence). The V and J ends lost 0 bases and 3 bases respectively, with 6 bases between them. This CDR3 region has 13 residues. Written as DNA, the CDR3 is TGTGCCAGTAGTATAGACCCCTACTACGAGCAGTACTTC. Translated: CASSIDPYYEQYF.

This clone is a singleton in its sample. The chain carries TRBV6-1 and TRBJ2-2; 9 bases map to TRBD1. CDR1 is MNHNS and CDR2 is SASEGT in the germline V gene. The CDR3 is 20 residues long. The V gene end was trimmed by 4 bases and the J gene end by 4 bases; junction bases not matched to a gene: 19. The CDR3 DNA follows: TGTGCCAGCAGTGGGGGGACAGGGCCTTTCGCCAATTCGGTCACCGGGGAGCTGTTTTTT. Its translation is CASSGGTGPFANSVTGELFF.

The chain has TRBV12-5 and TRBJ1-6; the match to TRBD1 covers 8 bases. The CDR3 is 18 amino acids. CDR1 is LGHNT and CDR2 is FRNRAP in the germline V gene. J gave up 7 bases and V 4 bases, and 15 bases lay outside the gene matches. The CDR3 sequence: CASGYPFLKTGENSPLHF. The CDR3 DNA is TGTGCTAGTGGTTATCCATTCCTAAAGACAGGGGAGAATTCACCCCTCCACTTT.

For this clone: The sample carries other DNA sequences with the same CDR3. The rearrangement uses TRBV5-1 and TRBJ1-1; 7 nucleotides line up with TRBD1. CDR1 and CDR2 (germline): SGHRS, YFSETQ. With V trimmed by 2 bases and J by 4 bases, 2 bases remained unmatched. CDR3 length: 13 residues. CDR3 in DNA: TGCGCCAGCAGCTTAACAGGGGTCACTGAAGCTTTCTTT. Its protein product is CASSLTGVTEAFF.

The chain carries TRBV5-4 and TRBJ2-1; 8 nucleotides match TRBD2. Germline V lookup: CDR1 SGHNT, CDR2 YYREEE (reference sequence). The CDR3 is 14 residues long. V lost 4 bases, J lost 10 bases, and 10 bases stayed unmatched. The CDR3 loop reads CASSPDGLAEEQFF. The CDR3 DNA follows: TGTGCCAGCAGCCCGGATGGACTAGCCGAGGAGCAGTTCTTC.

In the case of this clone: Other DNA sequences in the sample encode the same CDR3. V usage is TRBV6-5 and J usage is TRBJ2-7; maybe TRBD2 (6 bases). V was shortened by 0 bases and J by 2 bases, with 11 bases between the two germline ends. The germline gives CDR1 MNHEY, CDR2 SVGAGI. CDR3 length: 15 amino acids. The CDR3 region is CASSYSTGGAYEQYF. In DNA form, the CDR3 reads TGTGCCAGCAGTTACTCGACCGGGGGAGCCTACGAGCAGTACTTC.

V is TRBV4-1 and J is TRBJ2-1; 10 bases are a match to TRBD2. The trim removed 4 bases at V and 5 bases at J, leaving 8 bases unmatched. The CDR3 consists of 16 residues. Per the germline V gene, CDR1 is MGHRA and CDR2 is YSYEKL. The CDR3 bases are TGCGCCAGCAGCCCGTACAGCGGGGGGGCCAACAATGAGCAGTTCTTC. Translation gives CASSPYSGGANNEQFF.

This clone was counted a single time. The CDR3 is CASSQERDGFYGYTF. CDR3 coding DNA: TGCGCCAGCAGCCAAGAAAGGGATGGGTTCTATGGCTACACCTTC. V and J are TRBV4-1 and TRBJ1-2; D unresolved. V was trimmed by 0 bases and J by 4 bases, leaving 12 bases between them. Germline CDR1 MGHRA, CDR2 YSYEKL. The CDR3 is 15 amino acids.

This clone appeared a few times. V usage is TRBV6-5 and J usage is TRBJ2-7; TRBD1 is a possible D gene (6 bases). The CDR3 covers 15 residues. The V gene's germline CDR1 is MNHEY and CDR2 SVGAGI. V was clipped by 2 bases and J by 4 bases, with 15 bases between them. This CDR3 reads CASSYVQGPSYEQYF. The CDR3 bases are TGTGCCAGCAGTTACGTACAGGGTCCCTCTTACGAGCAGTACTTC.

V gene TRBV10-1 combines with J gene TRBJ2-5; D is unclear. The CDR3 has 13 residues. Germline-derived CDR1 and CDR2 are WNHNN and SYGVQD (reference sequence). V lost 2 bases, J lost 2 bases, and 6 bases lay in between. CDR3 sequence (DNA): TGCGCCAGCAGTGAGGGCTTTCAAGAGACCCAGTACTTC. This sequence encodes CASSEGFQETQYF.

Turning to this clone: The sample holds other DNA sequences that translate to the same CDR3. The V gene is TRBV28, the J gene TRBJ2-2; 7 nucleotides match TRBD2. V lost 4 bases to trimming and J lost 5 bases; unmatched junction nucleotides: 1. The CDR3 spans 13 residues. Germline lookup yields CDR1 MDHEN and CDR2 SYDVKM. This CDR3 is CASSSGGTGELFF. For the CDR3, the DNA is TGTGCCAGCAGTTCCGGGGGGACCGGGGAGCTGTTTTTT. The complete variable domain, with remaining parts taken from reference TRBV28 and TRBJ2-2, reads DVKVTQSSRYLVKRTGEKVFLECVQDMDHENMFWYRQDPGLGLRLIYFSYDVKMKEKGDIPEGYSVSREKKERFSLILESASTNQTSMYLCASSSGGTGELFFGEGSRLTVL.

The J gene is TRBJ2-5, the V gene TRBV13; D not certain. This CDR3 spans 17 amino acids. Germline V gives CDR1 PRHDT, CDR2 FYEKMQ (reference sequence). V was clipped by 0 bases and J by 2 bases, with 16 bases between them. In DNA, the CDR3 is TGTGCCAGCAGCTTAGGGGTTTCGTTTAGAGAGCAAGAGACCCAGTACTTC. Its translation: CASSLGVSFREQETQYF.

The chain joins TRBV2 to TRBJ1-6; 9 bases are a match to TRBD1. This CDR3 spans 14 amino acids. CDR1 is SNHLY, CDR2 FYNNEI, per germline. V dropped 8 bases and J dropped 7; count of bases not matched to a gene: 6. CDR3 in amino acids: CASGQGFGNSPLHF. CDR3 in DNA: TGTGCCAGCGGACAGGGGTTCGGAAATTCACCCCTCCACTTT. Full variable domain (rest looked up from reference TRBV2 and TRBJ1-6): EPEVTQTPSHQVTQMGQEVILRCVPISNHLYFYWYRQILGQKVEFLVSFYNNEISEKSEIFDDQFSVERPDGSNFTLKIRSTKLEDSAMYFCASGQGFGNSPLHFGNGTRLTVT.

The J gene is TRBJ1-4, the V gene TRBV19, with D possibly TRBD1 on 6 matching bases. The germline V and J ends were trimmed by 6 bases and 8 bases, with 16 bases remaining between them. Looked up from germline, CDR1 is LNHDA and CDR2 is SQIVND (reference sequence). This CDR3 region has 14 residues. DNA of the CDR3: TGTGCCAGTAGCCCGGAGTGGGGGCGGGAAAAACTGTTTTTT. Translating it yields CASSPEWGREKLFF.

V usage is TRBV6-6 and J usage is TRBJ2-7; 10 bases map to TRBD1. V lost 5 bases and J lost 2; bases outside the gene matches: 9. The CDR3 is 16 amino acids. CDR1 is MNHNY, CDR2 SVGAGI, per germline (reference sequence). This chain's CDR3 is CASSPLPGTGAYEQYF. CDR3 coding DNA: TGTGCCAGCAGTCCACTCCCAGGGACAGGGGCCTACGAGCAGTACTTC.

The rearrangement links TRBV15 to TRBJ2-3; D tentatively fits TRBD1 or TRBD2 (5 bases each). Germline loops: CDR1 LNHNV, CDR2 YYDKDF (reference sequence). The CDR3 length is 14 residues. Trimming removed 4 bases from V and 2 bases from J, with 10 bases in between. CDR3 nucleotide sequence: TGTGCCACCAGCACCGGGACCTACACAGATACGCAGTATTTT. Its protein product is CATSTGTYTDTQYF.

This clone was recorded only once. The chain recombines TRBV10-3 with TRBJ2-7; D is possibly TRBD1 or TRBD2 (5 bases each). CDR3 length: 14 residues. Per germline, CDR1 ENHRY and CDR2 SYGVKD. Trimming removed 9 bases at V and 0 bases at J, with 15 bases between. In DNA, the CDR3 is TGTGCCATGTCGGGGACGGATAGCTCCTACGAGCAGTACTTC. This translates into CAMSGTDSSYEQYF.

The rearrangement joins TRBV7-8 to TRBJ1-2; 7 bases map to TRBD1. The length of the CDR3 is 15 residues. Trimming at V came to 2 bases and at J to 4 bases, leaving 7 bases not matched to a gene. Germline CDR1 is SGHVS and CDR2 is FQNEAQ. In DNA, the CDR3 is TGTGCCAGCAGCTTAAAGGAGGGGGCGGGCTATGGCTACACCTTC. As protein: CASSLKEGAGYGYTF.